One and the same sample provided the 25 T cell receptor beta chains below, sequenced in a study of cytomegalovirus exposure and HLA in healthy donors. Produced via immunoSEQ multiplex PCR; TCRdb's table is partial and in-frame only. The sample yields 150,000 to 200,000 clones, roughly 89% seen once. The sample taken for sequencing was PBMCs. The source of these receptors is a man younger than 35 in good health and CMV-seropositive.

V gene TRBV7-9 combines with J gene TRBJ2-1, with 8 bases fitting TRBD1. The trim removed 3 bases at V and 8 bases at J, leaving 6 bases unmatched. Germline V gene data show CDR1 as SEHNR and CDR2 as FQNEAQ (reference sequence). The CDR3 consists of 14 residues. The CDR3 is CASSFRDRRDEQFF. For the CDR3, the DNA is TGTGCCAGCAGCTTTCGGGACAGGAGGGATGAGCAGTTCTTC.

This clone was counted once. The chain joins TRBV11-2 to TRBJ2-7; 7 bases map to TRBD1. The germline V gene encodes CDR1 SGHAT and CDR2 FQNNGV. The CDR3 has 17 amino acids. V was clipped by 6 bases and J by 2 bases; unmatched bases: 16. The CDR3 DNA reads TGTGCCAGCAGTTTGGTGTTTGTGACAGGGTCTCCCTACGAGCAGTACTTC. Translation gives CASSLVFVTGSPYEQYF.

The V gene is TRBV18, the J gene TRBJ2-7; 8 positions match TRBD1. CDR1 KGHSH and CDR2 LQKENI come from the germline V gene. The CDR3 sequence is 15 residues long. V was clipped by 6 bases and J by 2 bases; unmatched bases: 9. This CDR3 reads CASSPGDRLPYEQYF. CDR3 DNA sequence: TGTGCCAGCTCCCCCGGGGACAGGCTACCCTACGAGCAGTACTTC.

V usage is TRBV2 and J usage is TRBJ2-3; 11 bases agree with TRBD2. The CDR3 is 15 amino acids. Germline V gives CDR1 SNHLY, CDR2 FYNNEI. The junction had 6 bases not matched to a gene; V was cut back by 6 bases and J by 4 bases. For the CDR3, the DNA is TGTGCCAGCAGACTACTAGCGGGAGAGGCAGATACGCAGTATTTT. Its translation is CASRLLAGEADTQYF.

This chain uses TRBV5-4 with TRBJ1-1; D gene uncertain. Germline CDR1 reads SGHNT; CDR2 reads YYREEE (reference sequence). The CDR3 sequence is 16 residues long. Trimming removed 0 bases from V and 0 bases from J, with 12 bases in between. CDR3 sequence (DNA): TGTGCCAGCAGCTTGGCCATCGGGAACGTGAACACTGAAGCTTTCTTT. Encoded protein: CASSLAIGNVNTEAFF.

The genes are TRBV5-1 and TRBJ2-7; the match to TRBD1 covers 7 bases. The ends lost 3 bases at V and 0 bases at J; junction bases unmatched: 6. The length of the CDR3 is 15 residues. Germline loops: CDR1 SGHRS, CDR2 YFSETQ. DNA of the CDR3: TGCGCCAGCAGCTACGGTGGACAGGCCTCCTACGAGCAGTACTTC. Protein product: CASSYGGQASYEQYF.

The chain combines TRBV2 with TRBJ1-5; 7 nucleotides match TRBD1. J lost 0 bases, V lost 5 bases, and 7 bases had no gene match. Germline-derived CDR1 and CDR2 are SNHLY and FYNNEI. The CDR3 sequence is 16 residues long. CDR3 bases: TGTGCCAGCAGTTGGGACAGCCCTACTAGCAATCAGCCCCAGCATTTT. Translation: CASSWDSPTSNQPQHF.

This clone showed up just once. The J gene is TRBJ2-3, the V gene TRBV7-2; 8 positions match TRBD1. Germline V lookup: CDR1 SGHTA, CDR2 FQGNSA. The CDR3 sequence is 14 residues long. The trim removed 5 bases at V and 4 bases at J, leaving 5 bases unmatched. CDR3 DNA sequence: TGTGCCAGCAGCACAGGACAGGGCGCAGATACGCAGTATTTT. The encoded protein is CASSTGQGADTQYF.

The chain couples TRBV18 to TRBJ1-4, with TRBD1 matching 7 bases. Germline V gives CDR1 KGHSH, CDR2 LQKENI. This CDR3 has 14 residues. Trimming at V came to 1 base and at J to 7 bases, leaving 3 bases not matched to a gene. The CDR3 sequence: CASSPLTGVEKLFF. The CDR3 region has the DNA TGTGCCAGCTCACCACTTACAGGGGTTGAAAAACTGTTTTTT. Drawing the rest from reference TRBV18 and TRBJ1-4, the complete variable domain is NAGVMQNPRHLVRRRGQEARLRCSPMKGHSHVYWYRQLPEEGLKFMVYLQKENIIDESGMPKERFSAEFPKEGPSILRIQQVVRGDSAAYFCASSPLTGVEKLFFGSGTQLSVL.

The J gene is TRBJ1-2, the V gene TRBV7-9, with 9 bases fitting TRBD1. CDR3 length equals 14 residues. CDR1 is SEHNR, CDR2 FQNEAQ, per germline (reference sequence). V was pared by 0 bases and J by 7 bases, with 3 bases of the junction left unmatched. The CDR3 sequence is CASSLAGTGSGYTF. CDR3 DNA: TGTGCCAGCAGCTTAGCGGGGACAGGGAGTGGCTACACCTTC.

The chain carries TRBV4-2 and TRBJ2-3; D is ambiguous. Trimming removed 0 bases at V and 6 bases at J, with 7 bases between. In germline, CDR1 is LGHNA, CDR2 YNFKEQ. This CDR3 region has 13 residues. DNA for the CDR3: TGTGCCAGCAGCCAAGAGCACGAGGATACGCAGTATTTT. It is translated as CASSQEHEDTQYF.

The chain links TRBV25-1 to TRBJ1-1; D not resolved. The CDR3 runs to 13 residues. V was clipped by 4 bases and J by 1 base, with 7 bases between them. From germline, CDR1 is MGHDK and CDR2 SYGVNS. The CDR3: CASSGDTNTEAFF. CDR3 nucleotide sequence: TGTGCCAGCAGTGGAGACACGAACACTGAAGCTTTCTTT.

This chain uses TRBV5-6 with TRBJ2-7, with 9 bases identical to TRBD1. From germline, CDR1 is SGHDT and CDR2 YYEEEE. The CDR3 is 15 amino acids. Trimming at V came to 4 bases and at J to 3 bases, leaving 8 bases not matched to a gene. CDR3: CASSGGDREYYEQYF. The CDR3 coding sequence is TGTGCCAGCAGCGGAGGGGACAGGGAATACTACGAGCAGTACTTC.

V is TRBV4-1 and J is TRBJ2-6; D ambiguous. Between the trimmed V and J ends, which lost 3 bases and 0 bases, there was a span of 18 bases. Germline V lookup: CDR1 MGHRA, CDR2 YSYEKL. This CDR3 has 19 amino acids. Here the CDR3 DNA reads TGCGCCAGCAGCCATCCGGATTTTAGAGGAAGCTCTGGGGCCAACGTCCTGACTTTC. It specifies CASSHPDFRGSSGANVLTF.

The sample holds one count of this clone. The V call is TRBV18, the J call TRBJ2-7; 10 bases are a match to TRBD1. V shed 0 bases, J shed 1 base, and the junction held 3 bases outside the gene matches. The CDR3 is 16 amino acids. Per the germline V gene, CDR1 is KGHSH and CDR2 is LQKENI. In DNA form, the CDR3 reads TGTGCCAGCTCACCACCGGGGGGACAGGGGTCCTACGAGCAGTACTTC. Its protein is CASSPPGGQGSYEQYF.

This CDR3 reads CASSQDRPGGVRNTIYF. In nucleotides, the CDR3 is TGTGCCAGCAGCCAAGATCGGCCAGGGGGCGTTAGAAACACCATATATTTT. This chain links TRBV4-2 with TRBJ1-3, with 8 nucleotides matching TRBD1. This CDR3 is built from 17 residues. The J segment lost 5 bases and the V segment lost 0 bases, leaving 9 bases of the junction unmatched. CDR1 is LGHNA and CDR2 is YNFKEQ in the germline V gene.

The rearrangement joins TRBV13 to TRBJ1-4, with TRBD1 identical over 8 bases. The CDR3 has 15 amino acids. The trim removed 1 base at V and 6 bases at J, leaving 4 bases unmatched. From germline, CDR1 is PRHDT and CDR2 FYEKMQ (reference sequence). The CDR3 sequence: CASSLARGLYEKLFF. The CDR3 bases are TGTGCCAGCAGCTTAGCCAGGGGGCTATATGAAAAACTGTTTTTT.

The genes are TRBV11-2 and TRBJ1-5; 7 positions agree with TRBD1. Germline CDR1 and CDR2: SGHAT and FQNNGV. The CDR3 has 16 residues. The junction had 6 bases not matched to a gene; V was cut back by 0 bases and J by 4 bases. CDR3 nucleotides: TGTGCCAGCAGCTTAGACCCCTCCAGGGGGAATCAGCCCCAGCATTTT. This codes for CASSLDPSRGNQPQHF.

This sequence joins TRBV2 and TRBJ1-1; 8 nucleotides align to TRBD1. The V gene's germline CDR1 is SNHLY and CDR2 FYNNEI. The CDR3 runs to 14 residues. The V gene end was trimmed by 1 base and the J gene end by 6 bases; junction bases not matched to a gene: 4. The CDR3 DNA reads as TGTGCCAGCAGTGAAGTAGTACAGGGGGCTGAAGCTTTCTTT. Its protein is CASSEVVQGAEAFF.

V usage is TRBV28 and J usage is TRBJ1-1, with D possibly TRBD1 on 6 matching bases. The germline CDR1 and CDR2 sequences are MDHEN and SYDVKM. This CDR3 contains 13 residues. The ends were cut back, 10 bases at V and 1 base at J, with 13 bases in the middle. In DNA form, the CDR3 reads TGTGCCACCAGGACAGCCGGGAACACTGAAGCTTTCTTT. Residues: CATRTAGNTEAFF.

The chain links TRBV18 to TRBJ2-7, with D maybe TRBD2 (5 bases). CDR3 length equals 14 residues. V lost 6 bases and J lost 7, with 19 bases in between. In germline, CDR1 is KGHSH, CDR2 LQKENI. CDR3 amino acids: CASSPGTTPGEQYF. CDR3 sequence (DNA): TGTGCCAGCTCCCCCGGTACTACTCCGGGGGAGCAGTACTTC.

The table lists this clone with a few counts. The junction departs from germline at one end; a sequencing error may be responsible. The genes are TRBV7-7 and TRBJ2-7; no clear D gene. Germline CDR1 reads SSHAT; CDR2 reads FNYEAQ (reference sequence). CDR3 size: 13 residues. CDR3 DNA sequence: TGTGCTAGCAGCCTCTACGAATCCTACGAGCAGTACTTC. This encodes CASSLYESYEQYF.

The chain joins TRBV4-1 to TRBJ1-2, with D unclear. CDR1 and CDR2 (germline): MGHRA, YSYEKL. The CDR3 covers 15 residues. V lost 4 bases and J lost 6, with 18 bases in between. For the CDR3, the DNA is TGCGCCAGCAGCCCTCAATTCTCCGGGTGGGATGGCTACACCTTC. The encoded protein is CASSPQFSGWDGYTF.

CDR3 protein: CASSSKRAETQYF. In DNA, the CDR3 is TGTGCCAGCAGCTCTAAGAGGGCCGAGACCCAGTACTTC. J is TRBJ2-5 and V is TRBV6-1; D perhaps matches TRBD2 (5 bases). This CDR3 is 13 amino acids long. The ends were cut back, 6 bases at V and 5 bases at J, with 13 bases in the middle. The germline V gene has CDR1 MNHNS and CDR2 SASEGT.

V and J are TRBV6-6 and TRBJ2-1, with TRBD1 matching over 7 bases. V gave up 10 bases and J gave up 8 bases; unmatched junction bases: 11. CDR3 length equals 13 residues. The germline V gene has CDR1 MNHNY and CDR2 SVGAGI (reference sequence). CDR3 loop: CAIGDRSFDEQFF. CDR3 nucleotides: TGTGCCATCGGGGACAGATCTTTTGATGAGCAGTTCTTC.